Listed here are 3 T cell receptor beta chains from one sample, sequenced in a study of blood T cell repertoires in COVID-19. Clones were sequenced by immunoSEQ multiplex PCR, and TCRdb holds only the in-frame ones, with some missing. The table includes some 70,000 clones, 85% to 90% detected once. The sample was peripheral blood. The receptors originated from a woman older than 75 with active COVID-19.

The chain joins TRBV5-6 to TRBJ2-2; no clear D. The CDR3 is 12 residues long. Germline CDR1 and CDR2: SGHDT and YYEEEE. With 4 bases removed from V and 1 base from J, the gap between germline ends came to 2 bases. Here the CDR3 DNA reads TGTGCCAGCAGCCAGAACACCGGGGAGCTGTTTTTT. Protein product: CASSQNTGELFF.

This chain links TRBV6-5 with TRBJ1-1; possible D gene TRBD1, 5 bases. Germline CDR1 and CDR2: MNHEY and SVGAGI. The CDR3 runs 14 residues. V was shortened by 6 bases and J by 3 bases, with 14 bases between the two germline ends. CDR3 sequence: CASSLDRADTEAFF. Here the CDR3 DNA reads TGTGCCAGCAGCTTAGACAGAGCTGACACTGAAGCTTTCTTT.

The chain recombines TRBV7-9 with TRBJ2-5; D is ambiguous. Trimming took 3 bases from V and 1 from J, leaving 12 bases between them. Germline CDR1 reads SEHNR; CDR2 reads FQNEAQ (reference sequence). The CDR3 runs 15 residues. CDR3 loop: CASSFGGGPQETQYF. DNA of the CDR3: TGTGCCAGCAGCTTCGGTGGTGGGCCCCAAGAGACCCAGTACTTC.